This T cell receptor (beta chain) is from a study of blood T cell repertoires in COVID-19. Overall study context: COVID-19 samples from acute and convalescent phases originated in the United States, Italy and Spain. T cells, B-cell-depleted T cells, or PBMCs supplied cDNA or gDNA.

Germline CDR1 is SNHLY and CDR2 is FYNNEI. The CDR3 consists of 13 residues. Trimming took 4 bases from V and 3 from J, leaving 10 bases between them. Per the original methods: Estimated nucleated cell counts came from reference gene primer amplification. The protocol was immunoSEQ multiplex PCR, while the TCRdb copy is restricted to in-frame clones and leaves out a portion. Clonal size and the V and J genes are those of that table, whereas D and trimming came from the DNA. The sample records about 34,000 clones, roughly 75% being singletons. This clone came up a few times. The sample consisted of peripheral blood. This TCR was sampled from a man older than 75 with active or convalescent COVID-19. The chain carries TRBV2 and TRBJ2-7, with D maybe TRBD2 (5 bases). CDR3 nucleotide sequence: TGTGCCAGCAGTGGTTTTGAGGGCTACGAGCAGTACTTC. It translates to CASSGFEGYEQYF.